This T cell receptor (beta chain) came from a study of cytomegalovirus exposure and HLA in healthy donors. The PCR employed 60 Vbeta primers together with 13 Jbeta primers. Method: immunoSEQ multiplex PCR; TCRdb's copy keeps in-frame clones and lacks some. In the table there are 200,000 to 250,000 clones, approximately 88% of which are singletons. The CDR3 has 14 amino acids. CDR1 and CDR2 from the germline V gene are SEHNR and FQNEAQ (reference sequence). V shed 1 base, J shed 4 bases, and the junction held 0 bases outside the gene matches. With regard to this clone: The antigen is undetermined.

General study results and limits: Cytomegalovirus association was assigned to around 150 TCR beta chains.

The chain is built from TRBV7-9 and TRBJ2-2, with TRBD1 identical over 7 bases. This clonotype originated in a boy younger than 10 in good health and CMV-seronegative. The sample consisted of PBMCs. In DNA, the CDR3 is TGTGCCAGCAGCTTAGACAGGGGCACCGGGGAGCTGTTTTTT. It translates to CASSLDRGTGELFF.